This T cell receptor (beta chain) was found in a study of shared clonotypes between healthy human individuals. General study points: A handful of donors showed sharing of 4.5% to 6% of naive CD4 clonotypes. The study found lower generation probabilities in non-shared clonotypes than in those shared by all four donors.

Per germline, CDR1 MNHNS and CDR2 SASEGT. The CDR3 is 13 residues long. With regard to this clone: The antigen is undetermined. A read error may produce the germline difference seen at one junction end.

Each replicate PCR on the sorted subsets used approximately 200 ng DNA (around 30,000 T cell genomes). The protocol was immunoSEQ multiplex PCR, while the TCRdb copy is restricted to in-frame clones and leaves out a portion. The table records about 700,000 clones, about 90% of them present only once. CD45RO-negative, CCR7-positively selected cells formed the naive CD8 fraction, excluding terminally differentiated effector memory CD45RA+ cells. The origin of this receptor is a man aged 30-40 years in good health. The chain is built from TRBV6-1 and TRBJ1-2; TRBD1 matches at 9 bases. Sequencing was carried out using naive CD8+ T cells sorted from blood. DNA of the CDR3: TGTGCCAGCAGGGAAGGACAGGGGTGGGGCTACACCTTC. Translating gives CASREGQGWGYTF.